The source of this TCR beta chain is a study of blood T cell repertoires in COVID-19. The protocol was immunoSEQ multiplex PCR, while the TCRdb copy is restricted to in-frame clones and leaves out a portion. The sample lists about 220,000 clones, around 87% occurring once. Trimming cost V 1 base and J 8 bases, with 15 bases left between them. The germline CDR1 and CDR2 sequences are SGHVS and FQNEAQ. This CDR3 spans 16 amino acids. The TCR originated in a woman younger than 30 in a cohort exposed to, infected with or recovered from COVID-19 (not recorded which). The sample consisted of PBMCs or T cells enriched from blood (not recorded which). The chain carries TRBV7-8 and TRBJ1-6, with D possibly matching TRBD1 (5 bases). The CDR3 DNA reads TGTGCCAGCAGCTTAGTGGAGGGGTTTCAGGATTCACCCCTCCACTTT. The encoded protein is CASSLVEGFQDSPLHF.